These 10 T cell receptor beta chains were sequenced from one sample in a study of blood T cells in healthy people across ages. Primed by a sample-barcoded 5' primer and a J-beta primer mix, a second PCR proceeded for about 6 to 12 cycles. TCRdb recomputed calls from the 5' RACE reads with MiXCR, one row per CDR3 protein. The sample includes 1.5 million to 2 million distinct CDR3 sequences, over 25% of them seen just once. The specimen was blood. These receptors were collected from a woman under 40 in good health.

The chain combines TRBV27 with TRBJ1-4; the match to TRBD1 covers 9 bases. Per the germline V gene, CDR1 is MNHEY and CDR2 is SMNVEV (reference sequence). The CDR3 is 17 amino acids. V was clipped by 5 bases and J by 3 bases; unmatched bases: 10. The CDR3 coding sequence is TGTGCCAGCAGTGAAACCGGGACAGGGTACTCTAATGAAAAACTGTTTTTT. It translates to CASSETGTGYSNEKLFF.

A note on this clonotype: This may be a read error: a much more frequent sequence differs by one nucleotide. The chain is built from TRBV29-1 and TRBJ2-5, with 7 bases aligning to TRBD1. The CDR3 covers 11 residues. J was trimmed by 5 bases and V by 5 bases; bases with no gene match: 2. Germline V CDR1 and CDR2: SQVTM, ANQGSEA. For the CDR3, the DNA is TGCAGCGTTATACAGGGGGAGACCCAGTACTTC. Amino acids: CSVIQGETQYF.

This clonotype has only a few counts. The chain links TRBV11-2 to TRBJ2-7; TRBD2 agrees at 9 bases. This CDR3 has 15 amino acids. From germline, CDR1 is SGHAT and CDR2 FQNNGV. V dropped 5 bases and J dropped 3; count of bases not matched to a gene: 8. CDR3 bases: TGTGCCAGCAGCCCCCGACTAGCGGTGAACTACGAGCAGTACTTC. Protein: CASSPRLAVNYEQYF. The variable domain in full, completed from reference TRBV11-2 and TRBJ2-7, reads EAGVAQSPRYKIIEKRQSVAFWCNPISGHATLYWYQQILGQGPKLLIQFQNNGVVDDSQLPKDRFSAERLKGVDSTLKIQPAKLEDSAVYLCASSPRLAVNYEQYFGPGTRLTVT.

Points on this clonotype: A read error is possible here, since a much larger clone lies one base away. The V and J genes are TRBV6-1 and TRBJ2-1; D tentatively fits TRBD1 or TRBD2 (5 bases each). This CDR3 region has 11 residues. The ends were cut back, 6 bases at V and 9 bases at J, with 9 bases in the middle. Germline V gene data show CDR1 as MNHNS and CDR2 as SASEGT. CDR3: CASRRGFEQFF. The CDR3 DNA is TGTGCCAGCAGGAGGGGCTTTGAGCAGTTCTTC.

The chain has TRBV7-3 and TRBJ2-3; D unclear. Germline CDR1 and CDR2: SGHTA and FQGTGA. This CDR3 is built from 9 residues. The V end was cut by 8 bases, the J end by 9 bases, with 6 bases between. This CDR3 is CASVRTQYF. CDR3 in DNA: TGTGCCAGCGTAAGGACGCAGTATTTT.

The J gene is TRBJ2-1, the V gene TRBV11-2, with D possibly being TRBD1 or TRBD2 (5 bases each). The V end was cut by 8 bases, the J end by 8 bases, with 16 bases between. This CDR3 spans 13 amino acids. Germline V gene sequence: CDR1 SGHAT, CDR2 FQNNGV. Here the CDR3 DNA reads TGTGCCAGCCGTGGGGGACCATGGGATGAGCAGTTCTTC. It codes for CASRGGPWDEQFF.

This clonotype appeared a few times. V gene TRBV5-1 combines with J gene TRBJ2-1, with 9 bases aligning to TRBD1. CDR1 is SGHRS, CDR2 YFSETQ, per germline. This CDR3 comprises 17 residues. The V and J ends lost 4 bases and 4 bases, in that order; junction bases with no gene match: 12. CDR3 bases: TGCGCCAGCAGCGGACTTTCCGGGACAGGGCTTTACAATGAGCAGTTCTTC. Encoded protein: CASSGLSGTGLYNEQFF.

V and J are TRBV7-8 and TRBJ2-1, with 8 positions matching TRBD2. The CDR3 totals 15 residues. Losses at the gene ends were 5 bases for V and 5 bases for J; bases not matched to a gene: 8. Germline-derived CDR1 and CDR2 are SGHVS and FQNEAQ. In nucleotides, the CDR3 is TGTGCCAGCAGCCCCCCCGGAGCGGGGGACAATGAGCAGTTCTTC. This gives the protein CASSPPGAGDNEQFF.

This clonotype came up many times. The chain recombines TRBV12-3 or TRBV12-4 with TRBJ2-1, with TRBD2 matching 15 bases. The V segment lost 6 bases and the J segment 5 bases; nucleotides outside the gene matches: 5. The CDR3 is made up of 16 amino acids. The CDR3 protein is CASSLRTSGRDNEQFF. The CDR3 DNA reads as TGTGCCAGCAGCTTACGGACTAGCGGGAGGGACAATGAGCAGTTCTTC.

V and J are TRBV5-4 and TRBJ2-5; 8 bases are shared with TRBD1. CDR1 SGHNT and CDR2 YYREEE come from the germline V gene (reference sequence). The CDR3 runs to 18 residues. Trimming cost V 4 bases and J 3 bases; bases outside gene matches: 17. The CDR3 region is CASSGLNHGNRGKETQYF. The DNA of the CDR3 is TGTGCCAGCAGCGGACTGAACCACGGAAACAGGGGGAAAGAGACCCAGTACTTC.